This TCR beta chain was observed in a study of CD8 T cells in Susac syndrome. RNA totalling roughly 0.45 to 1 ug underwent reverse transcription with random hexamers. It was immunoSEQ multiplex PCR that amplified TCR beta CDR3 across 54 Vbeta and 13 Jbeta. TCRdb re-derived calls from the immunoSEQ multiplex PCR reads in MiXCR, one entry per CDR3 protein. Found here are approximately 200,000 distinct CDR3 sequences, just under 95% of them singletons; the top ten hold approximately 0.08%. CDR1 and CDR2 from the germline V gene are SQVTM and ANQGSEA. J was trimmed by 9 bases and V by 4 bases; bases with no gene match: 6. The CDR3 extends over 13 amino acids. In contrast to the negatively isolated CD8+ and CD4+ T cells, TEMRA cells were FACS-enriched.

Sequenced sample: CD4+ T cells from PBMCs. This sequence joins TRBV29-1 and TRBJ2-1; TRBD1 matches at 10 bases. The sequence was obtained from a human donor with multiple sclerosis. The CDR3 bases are TGCAGCGTTGGGACAGGGGGAAATAGTGAGCAGTTCTTC. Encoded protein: CSVGTGGNSEQFF.